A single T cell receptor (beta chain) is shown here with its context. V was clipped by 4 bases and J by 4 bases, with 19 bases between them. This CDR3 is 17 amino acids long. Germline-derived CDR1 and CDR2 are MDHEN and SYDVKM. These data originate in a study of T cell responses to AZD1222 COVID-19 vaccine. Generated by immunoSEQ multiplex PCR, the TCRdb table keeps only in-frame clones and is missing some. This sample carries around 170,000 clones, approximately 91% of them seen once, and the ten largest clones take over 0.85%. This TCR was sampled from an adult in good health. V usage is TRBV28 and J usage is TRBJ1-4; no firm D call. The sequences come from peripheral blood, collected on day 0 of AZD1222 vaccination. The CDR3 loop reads CASSSTQNGRLNEKLFF. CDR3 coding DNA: TGTGCCAGCAGTTCAACCCAAAATGGACGGCTTAATGAAAAACTGTTTTTT.